This T cell receptor beta chain was identified during a study of cytomegalovirus exposure and HLA in healthy donors. Study-level points and caveats: At a 0.05 false discovery rate, a later analysis found 15,000 to 20,000 TCR beta sequences to be associated with HLA alleles. HLA-A and HLA-B allele assignments for most subjects were reportedly predicted accurately using TCR beta sequences.

The CDR3 has 11 amino acids. Looked up from germline, CDR1 is SGDLS and CDR2 is YYNGEE. V was shortened by 3 bases and J by 8 bases, with 8 bases between the two germline ends. This clone was picked up a small number of times. Antigen specificity is unknown. The PCR employed 60 Vbeta primers together with 13 Jbeta primers. TCRdb's table, derived via immunoSEQ multiplex PCR, lists solely in-frame clones and lacks some. The data show around 140,000 clones, approximately 79% seen once. The clonotype was recovered from a male donor in good health and CMV-seronegative. The specimen sequenced was PBMCs. The chain carries TRBV9 and TRBJ1-2; no firm D call. The CDR3 reads CASSAQEGYTF. In DNA form, the CDR3 reads TGTGCCAGCAGCGCCCAGGAAGGCTACACCTTC.